This T cell receptor (beta chain) was sequenced during a study of vaccination effects on CD4 cells after COVID-19. CDR3 length equals 16 residues. The germline CDR1 and CDR2 sequences are SGHTA and FQGTGA. V lost 0 bases to trimming and J lost 7 bases; unmatched junction nucleotides: 11. Study-level findings and limits: A shortage of convalescent patients and an absence of early post-infection timepoints characterized the study. Cross-reactivity toward common cold coronaviruses was confined to only 1 of 255 vaccine-induced clones in healthy vaccinees.

On this clone itself: Its antigen is still unknown.

Prior to sequencing, the ViraFEST assay stimulated PBMC with viral peptide pools, which expanded the antigen-specific CD4+ T cells. After roughly 9 days in culture, the CD4+ T cells were isolated. Having tested negative for nucleocapsid antibodies, the vaccine recipients showed no prior SARS-CoV-2 infection. Every well housed about 1.8 million PBMC, which grew in culture alongside about 9 IU/ml IL-2 and 8.5 to 10 ug/ml peptides. The method was immunoSEQ multiplex PCR; TCRdb's version includes in-frame clones alone and lacks a portion of them. This table holds tens of thousands of clones, around 75% found once.

This clonotype was sampled from a human donor who received a COVID-19 vaccine. The chain couples TRBV7-3 to TRBJ2-7; TRBD2 aligns across 8 bases. This sample comprised CD4+ T cells from PBMCs cultured with HCoV-NL63 spike peptides, obtained before COVID-19 vaccination. CDR3 sequence (DNA): TGTGCCAGCAGCTTAACCCATTCGGGGGGGGCGCGGGAGCAGTACTTC. As protein: CASSLTHSGGAREQYF.